This T cell receptor beta chain was documented in a study of cytomegalovirus exposure and HLA in healthy donors. General study findings and limits: Several of the most significant clusters were apparently associated with common viral pathogens in a later analysis.

The CDR3 length is 13 residues. J was trimmed by 6 bases and V by 10 bases; bases with no gene match: 10. From germline, CDR1 is LNHDA and CDR2 SQIVND (reference sequence). The PCR made use of 60 Vbeta and 13 Jbeta primers. Sequencing used immunoSEQ multiplex PCR; TCRdb keeps in-frame clones, though not all of them. The sample holds some 50,000 clones, 72% seen once. With regard to this clone: Its antigen is as yet unknown.

The sample comprised PBMCs. The clonotype comes from a woman in her forties or fifties in good health and CMV-seropositive. The genes are TRBV19 and TRBJ2-5; 8 bases agree with TRBD2. As DNA, the CDR3 is TGTGCCACCTCGCGGGAGGCCGGCAAGACCCAGTACTTC. Translation: CATSREAGKTQYF.